This T cell receptor (beta chain) was recorded in a study of blood T cell repertoires in COVID-19. Only in-frame clones appear in the TCRdb table, and some are missing; sequencing was by immunoSEQ multiplex PCR. The sample consists of roughly 110,000 clones, approximately 81% of them appearing once. The clonotype comes from a human donor in a cohort sampled during active COVID-19. Sequencing was carried out using peripheral blood.

The CDR3 DNA follows: TGTGCCAGCAGTGAAGAGCGTTTCCAAGAGACCCAGTACTTC. This gives the protein CASSEERFQETQYF. This chain connects TRBV2 to TRBJ2-5; D not resolved. CDR3 length equals 14 residues. Germline CDR1 is SNHLY and CDR2 is FYNNEI. V lost 1 base, J lost 1 base, and 7 bases lay in between. Based on the CDR3 plus reference TRBV2 and TRBJ2-5, the full variable domain is EPEVTQTPSHQVTQMGQEVILRCVPISNHLYFYWYRQILGQKVEFLVSFYNNEISEKSEIFDDQFSVERPDGSNFTLKIRSTKLEDSAMYFCASSEERFQETQYFGPGTRLLVL.